This TCR beta chain originates from a study of blood T cell repertoires in COVID-19. The CDR3 contains 12 residues. CDR1 is SGHRS, CDR2 YFSETQ, per germline. V lost 0 bases and J 10 bases, leaving 9 bases between the germline ends. Original methodology: Estimation of nucleated cell counts relied on the amplification of reference gene primers. TCRdb keeps only in-frame clones here, not all; method: immunoSEQ multiplex PCR. D and trimming were read from the DNA, whereas the V and J calls and clone size are those reported in that table. The sample holds under 100,000 clones, around 81% seen once. The receptor's source is a woman in her sixties or seventies with acute or convalescent COVID-19. The V gene is TRBV5-1, the J gene TRBJ2-3; D is ambiguous. The sequenced sample consisted of peripheral blood. CDR3: CASSLESSAQYF. The CDR3 region has the DNA TGCGCCAGCAGCTTGGAGTCGAGTGCGCAGTATTTT.